This T cell receptor (beta chain) was recovered during a study of blood T cell repertoires in COVID-19. Across the study: From T cells, B-cell-depleted T cells, or PBMCs came the material, which was cDNA or gDNA.

This clone is a singleton in its sample. How the authors handled the data: Nucleated cell number was recorded as an estimate derived from reference gene primer amplification. Measured with immunoSEQ multiplex PCR; TCRdb has only the in-frame clones, and not every one. V, J and clone size were drawn from that table, and D and trimming were deduced from the DNA. The top ten hold around 2.1% of the sample, which has around 130,000 clones, 85% to 90% seen once. Germline CDR1 reads SNHLY; CDR2 reads FYNNEI. This CDR3 has 15 amino acids. Trimming removed 5 bases from V and 6 bases from J; junction bases left unmatched: 7.

The chain is built from TRBV2 and TRBJ2-1; 10 nucleotides agree with TRBD1. This TCR derives from a man aged 65-85 years with active COVID-19. Material for sequencing was peripheral blood. The CDR3: CASSPRTGGSNEQFF. CDR3 nucleotide sequence: TGTGCCAGCAGTCCAAGGACAGGGGGGAGCAATGAGCAGTTCTTC.